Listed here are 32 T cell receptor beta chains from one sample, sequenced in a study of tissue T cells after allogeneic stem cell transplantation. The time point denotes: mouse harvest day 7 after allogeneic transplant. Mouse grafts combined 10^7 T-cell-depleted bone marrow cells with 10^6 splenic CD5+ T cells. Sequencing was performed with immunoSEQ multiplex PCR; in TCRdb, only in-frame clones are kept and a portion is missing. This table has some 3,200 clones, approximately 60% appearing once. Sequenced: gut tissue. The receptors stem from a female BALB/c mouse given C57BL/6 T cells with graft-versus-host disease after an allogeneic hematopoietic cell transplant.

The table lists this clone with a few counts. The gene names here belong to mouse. Here the CDR3 reads CASSNRDRGQAPLF. Incomplete CDR3 DNA: TGTGCCAGCAGCAACCGGGACAGGGGACAGGCTCCGCTT. The rearrangement joins TRBV3 to TRBJ1-5, with 10 bases aligning to TRBD1. Read coverage stops 1 residue before the CDR3 terminus; the germline J gene supplies the remainder. Germline V gene sequence: CDR1 SNHLY, CDR2 FYNGKV (reference sequence). The CDR3 consists of 14 residues. V shed 5 bases, J shed 7 bases, and the junction held 5 bases outside the gene matches.

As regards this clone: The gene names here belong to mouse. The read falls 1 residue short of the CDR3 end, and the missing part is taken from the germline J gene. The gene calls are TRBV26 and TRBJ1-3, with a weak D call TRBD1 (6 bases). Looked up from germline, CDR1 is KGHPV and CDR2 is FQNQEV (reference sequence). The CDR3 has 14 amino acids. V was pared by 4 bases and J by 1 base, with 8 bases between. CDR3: CASSQGQSGNTLYF. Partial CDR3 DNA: TGTGCCAGCAGTCAAGGACAGTCTGGAAATACGCTCTAT.

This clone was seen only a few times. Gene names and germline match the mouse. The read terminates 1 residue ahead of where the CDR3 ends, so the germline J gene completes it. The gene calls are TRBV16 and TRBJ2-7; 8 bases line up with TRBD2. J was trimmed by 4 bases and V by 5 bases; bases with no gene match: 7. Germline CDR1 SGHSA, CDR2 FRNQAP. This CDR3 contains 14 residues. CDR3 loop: CASSLLAGGYEQYF. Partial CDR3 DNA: TGTGCAAGCAGCCTCCTGGCTGGGGGGTATGAACAGTAC.

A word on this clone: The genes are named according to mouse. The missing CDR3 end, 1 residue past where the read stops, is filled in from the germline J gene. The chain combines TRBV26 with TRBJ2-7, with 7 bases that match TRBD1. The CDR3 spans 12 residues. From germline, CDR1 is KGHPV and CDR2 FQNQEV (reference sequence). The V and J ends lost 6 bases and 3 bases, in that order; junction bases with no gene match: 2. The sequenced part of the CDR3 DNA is TGTGCCAGCAGAGACAGGGTCTATGAACAGTAC. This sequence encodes CASRDRVYEQY. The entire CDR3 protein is CASRDRVYEQYF. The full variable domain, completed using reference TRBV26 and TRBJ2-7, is NSKVIQTPRYLVKGQGQKAKMRCIPEKGHPVVFWYQQNKNNEFKFLINFQNQEVLQQIDMTEKRFSAECPSNSPCSLEIQSSEAGDSALYLCASRDRVYEQYFGPGTRLTVL.

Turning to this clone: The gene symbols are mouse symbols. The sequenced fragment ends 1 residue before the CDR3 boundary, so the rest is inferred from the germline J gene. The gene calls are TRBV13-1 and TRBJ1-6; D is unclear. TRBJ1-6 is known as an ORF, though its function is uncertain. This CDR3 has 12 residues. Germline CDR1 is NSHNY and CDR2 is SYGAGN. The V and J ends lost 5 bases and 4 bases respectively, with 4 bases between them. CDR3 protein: CASRGYNSPLYF. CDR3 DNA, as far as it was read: TGTGCCAGCAGAGGTTATAATTCGCCCCTCTAC.

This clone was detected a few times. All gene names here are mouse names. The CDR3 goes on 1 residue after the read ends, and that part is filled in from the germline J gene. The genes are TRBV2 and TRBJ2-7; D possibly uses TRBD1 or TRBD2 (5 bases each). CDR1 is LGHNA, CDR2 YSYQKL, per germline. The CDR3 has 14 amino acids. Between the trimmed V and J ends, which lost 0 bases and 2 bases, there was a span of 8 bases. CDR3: CASSQERGPYEQYF. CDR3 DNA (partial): TGTGCCAGCAGCCAAGAGAGGGGCCCCTATGAACAGTAC.

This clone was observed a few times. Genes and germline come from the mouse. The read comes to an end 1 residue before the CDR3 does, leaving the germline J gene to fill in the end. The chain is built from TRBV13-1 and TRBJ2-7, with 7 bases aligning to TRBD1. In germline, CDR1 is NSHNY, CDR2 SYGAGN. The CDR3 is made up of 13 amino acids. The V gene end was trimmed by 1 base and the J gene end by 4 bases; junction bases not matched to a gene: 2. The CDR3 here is CASSDPDRYEQYF. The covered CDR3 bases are TGTGCCAGCAGTGATCCGGACAGGTATGAACAGTAC.

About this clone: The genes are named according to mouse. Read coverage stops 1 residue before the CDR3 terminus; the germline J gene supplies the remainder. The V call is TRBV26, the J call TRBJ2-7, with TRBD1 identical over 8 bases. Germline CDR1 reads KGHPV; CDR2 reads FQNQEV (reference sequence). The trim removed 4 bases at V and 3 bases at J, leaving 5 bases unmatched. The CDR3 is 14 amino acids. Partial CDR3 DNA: TGTGCCAGCAGTCCTCAGGGGGCTGTCTATGAACAGTAC. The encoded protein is CASSPQGAVYEQY. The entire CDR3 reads CASSPQGAVYEQYF.

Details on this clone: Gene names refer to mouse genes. Incomplete CDR3 DNA: TGTGCCAGCAGTTTGGGGGGGGCTGGAAATACGCTCTAT. It encodes CASSLGGAGNTLY. The whole CDR3 sequence reads CASSLGGAGNTLYF. The V call is TRBV15, the J call TRBJ1-3, with D possibly TRBD1 on 5 matching bases. Coverage ceases 1 residue before the CDR3 finishes, and the germline J gene fills in the end. Germline-derived CDR1 and CDR2 are SGHND and FRSKSL. Deletions cut 3 bases from V and 2 bases from J, with 8 bases between. CDR3 size: 14 residues.

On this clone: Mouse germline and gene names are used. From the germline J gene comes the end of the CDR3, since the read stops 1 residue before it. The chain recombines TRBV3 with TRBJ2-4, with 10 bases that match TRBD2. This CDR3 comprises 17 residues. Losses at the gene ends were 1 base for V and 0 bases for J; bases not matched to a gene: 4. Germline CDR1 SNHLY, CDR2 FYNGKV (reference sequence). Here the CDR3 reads CASSLVLGLGSQNTLYF. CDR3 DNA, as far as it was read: TGTGCCAGCAGCTTAGTGCTGGGACTGGGGAGTCAAAACACCTTGTAC.

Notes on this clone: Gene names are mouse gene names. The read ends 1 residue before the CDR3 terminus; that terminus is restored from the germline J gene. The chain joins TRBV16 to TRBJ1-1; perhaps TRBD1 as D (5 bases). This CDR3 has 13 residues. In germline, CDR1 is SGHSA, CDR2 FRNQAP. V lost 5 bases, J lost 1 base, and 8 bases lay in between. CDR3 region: CASSPGPNTEVFF. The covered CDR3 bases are TGTGCAAGCAGCCCGGGACCGAACACAGAAGTCTTC.

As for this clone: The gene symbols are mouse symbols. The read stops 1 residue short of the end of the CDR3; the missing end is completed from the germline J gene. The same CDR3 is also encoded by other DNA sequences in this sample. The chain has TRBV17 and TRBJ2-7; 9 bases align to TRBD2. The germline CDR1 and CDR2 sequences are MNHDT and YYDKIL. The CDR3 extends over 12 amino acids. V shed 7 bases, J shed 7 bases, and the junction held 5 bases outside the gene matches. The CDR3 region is CASKTGGGEQYF. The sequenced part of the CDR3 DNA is TGTGCTAGCAAGACTGGGGGAGGGGAACAGTAC. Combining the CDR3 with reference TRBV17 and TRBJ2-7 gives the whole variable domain DTTVKQNPRYKLARVGKPVNLICSQTMNHDTMYWYQKKPNQAPKLLLFYYDKILNREADTFEKFQSSRPNNSFCSLYIGSAGLEYSAMYLCASKTGGGEQYFGPGTRLTVL.

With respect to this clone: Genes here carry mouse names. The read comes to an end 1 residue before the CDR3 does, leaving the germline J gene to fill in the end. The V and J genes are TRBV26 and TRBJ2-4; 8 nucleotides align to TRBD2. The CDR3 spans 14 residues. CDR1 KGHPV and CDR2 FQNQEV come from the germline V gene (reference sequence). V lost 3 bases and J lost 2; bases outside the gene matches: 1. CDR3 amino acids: CASSLWGDQNTLYF. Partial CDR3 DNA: TGTGCCAGCAGTCTCTGGGGGGATCAAAACACCTTGTAC.

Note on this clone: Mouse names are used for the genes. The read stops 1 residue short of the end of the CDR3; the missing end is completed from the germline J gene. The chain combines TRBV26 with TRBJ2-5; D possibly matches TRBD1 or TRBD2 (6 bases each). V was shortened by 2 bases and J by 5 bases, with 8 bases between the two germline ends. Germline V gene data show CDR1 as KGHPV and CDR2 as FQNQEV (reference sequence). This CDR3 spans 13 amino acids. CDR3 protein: CASSLRGRDTQYF. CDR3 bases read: TGTGCCAGCAGTCTGCGGGGGCGAGACACCCAGTAC.

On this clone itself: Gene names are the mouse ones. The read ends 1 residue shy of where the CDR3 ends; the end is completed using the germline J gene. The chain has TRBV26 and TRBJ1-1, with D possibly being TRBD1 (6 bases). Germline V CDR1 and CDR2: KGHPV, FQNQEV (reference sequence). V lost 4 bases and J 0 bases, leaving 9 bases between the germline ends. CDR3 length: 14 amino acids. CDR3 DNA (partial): TGTGCCAGCAGTCCGAGGACAGCAAACACAGAAGTCTTC. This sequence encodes CASSPRTANTEVF. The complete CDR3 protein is CASSPRTANTEVFF.

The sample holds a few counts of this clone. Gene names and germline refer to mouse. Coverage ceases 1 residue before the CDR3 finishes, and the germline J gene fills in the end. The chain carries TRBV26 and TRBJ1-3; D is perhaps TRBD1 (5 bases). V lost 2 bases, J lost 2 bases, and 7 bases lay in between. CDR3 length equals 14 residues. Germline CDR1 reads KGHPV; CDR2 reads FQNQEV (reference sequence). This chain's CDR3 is CASSLGGAGNTLYF. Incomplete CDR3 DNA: TGTGCCAGCAGTCTGGGGGGGGCTGGAAATACGCTCTAT. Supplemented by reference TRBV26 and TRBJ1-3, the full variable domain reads NSKVIQTPRYLVKGQGQKAKMRCIPEKGHPVVFWYQQNKNNEFKFLINFQNQEVLQQIDMTEKRFSAECPSNSPCSLEIQSSEAGDSALYLCASSLGGAGNTLYFGEGSRLIVV.

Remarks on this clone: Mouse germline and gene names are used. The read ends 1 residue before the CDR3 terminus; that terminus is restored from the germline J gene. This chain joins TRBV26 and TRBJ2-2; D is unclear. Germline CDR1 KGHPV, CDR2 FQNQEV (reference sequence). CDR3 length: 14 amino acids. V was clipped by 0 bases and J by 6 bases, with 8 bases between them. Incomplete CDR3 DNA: TGTGCCAGCAGTCTGTCTAACGGCCCCGGGCAGCTCTAC. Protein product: CASSLSNGPGQLY. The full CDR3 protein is CASSLSNGPGQLYF. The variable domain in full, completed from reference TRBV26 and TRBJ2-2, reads NSKVIQTPRYLVKGQGQKAKMRCIPEKGHPVVFWYQQNKNNEFKFLINFQNQEVLQQIDMTEKRFSAECPSNSPCSLEIQSSEAGDSALYLCASSLSNGPGQLYFGEGSKLTVL.

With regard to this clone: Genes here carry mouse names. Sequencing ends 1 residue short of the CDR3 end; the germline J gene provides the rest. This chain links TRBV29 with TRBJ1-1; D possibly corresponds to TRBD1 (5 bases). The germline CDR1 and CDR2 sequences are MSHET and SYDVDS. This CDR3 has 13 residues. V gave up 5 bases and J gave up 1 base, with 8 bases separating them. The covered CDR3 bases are TGTGCTAGCAGTCCCGGACAAAACACAGAAGTCTTC. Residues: CASSPGQNTEVF. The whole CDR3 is CASSPGQNTEVFF.

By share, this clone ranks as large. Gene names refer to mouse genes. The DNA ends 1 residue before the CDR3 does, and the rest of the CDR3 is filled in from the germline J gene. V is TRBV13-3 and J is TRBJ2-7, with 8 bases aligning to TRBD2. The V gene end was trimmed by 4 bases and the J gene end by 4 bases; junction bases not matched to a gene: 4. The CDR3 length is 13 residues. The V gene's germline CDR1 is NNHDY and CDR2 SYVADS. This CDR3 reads CASSWDWPYEQYF. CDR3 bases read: TGTGCCAGCAGTTGGGACTGGCCTTATGAACAGTAC.

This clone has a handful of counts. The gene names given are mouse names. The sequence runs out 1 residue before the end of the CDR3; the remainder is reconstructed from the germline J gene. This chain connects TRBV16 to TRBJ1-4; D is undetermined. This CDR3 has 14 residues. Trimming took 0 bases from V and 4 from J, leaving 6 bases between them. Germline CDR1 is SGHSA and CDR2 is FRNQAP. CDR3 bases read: TGTGCAAGCAGCTTAGATCCCAACAACGAAAGATTATTT. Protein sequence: CASSLDPNNERLF. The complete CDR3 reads CASSLDPNNERLFF.

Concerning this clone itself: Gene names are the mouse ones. This chain's CDR3 is CASSPRDKNTGQLYF. The part of the CDR3 DNA that was read is TGTGCCAGCAGCCCCCGGGACAAAAACACCGGGCAGCTCTAC. The chain couples TRBV26 to TRBJ2-2; possible D gene TRBD1, 6 bases. The read finishes 1 residue shy of the CDR3 end, and the germline J gene is used to complete it. V lost 6 bases, J lost 1 base, and 12 bases lay in between. CDR1 is KGHPV and CDR2 is FQNQEV in the germline V gene (reference sequence). CDR3 length: 15 amino acids.

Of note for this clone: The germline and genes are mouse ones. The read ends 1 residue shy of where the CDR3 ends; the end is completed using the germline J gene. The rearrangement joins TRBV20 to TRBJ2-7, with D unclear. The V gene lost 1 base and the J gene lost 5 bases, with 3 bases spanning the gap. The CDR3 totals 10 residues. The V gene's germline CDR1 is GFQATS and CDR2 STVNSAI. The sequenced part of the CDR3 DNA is TGTGGTGCTAGGGGGAATGAACAGTAC. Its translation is CGARGNEQY. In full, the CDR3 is CGARGNEQYF.

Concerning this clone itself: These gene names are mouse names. The CDR3 protein is CASRVYAEQFF. The part of the CDR3 DNA that was read is TGTGCCAGCAGGGTCTATGCTGAGCAGTTC. This chain links TRBV15 with TRBJ2-1, with D unclear. Read coverage stops 1 residue before the CDR3 terminus; the germline J gene supplies the remainder. The CDR3 has 11 residues. The germline V and J ends were trimmed by 6 bases and 3 bases, with 3 bases remaining between them. Germline V lookup: CDR1 SGHND, CDR2 FRSKSL.

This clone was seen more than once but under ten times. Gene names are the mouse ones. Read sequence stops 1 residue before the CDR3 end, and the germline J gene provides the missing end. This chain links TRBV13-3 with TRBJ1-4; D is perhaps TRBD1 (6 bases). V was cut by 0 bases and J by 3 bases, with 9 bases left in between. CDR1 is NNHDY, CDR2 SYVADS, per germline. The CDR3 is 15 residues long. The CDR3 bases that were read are TGTGCCAGCAGTGATGCAGGGACAACCAACGAAAGATTATTT. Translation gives CASSDAGTTNERLF. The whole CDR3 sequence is CASSDAGTTNERLFF.

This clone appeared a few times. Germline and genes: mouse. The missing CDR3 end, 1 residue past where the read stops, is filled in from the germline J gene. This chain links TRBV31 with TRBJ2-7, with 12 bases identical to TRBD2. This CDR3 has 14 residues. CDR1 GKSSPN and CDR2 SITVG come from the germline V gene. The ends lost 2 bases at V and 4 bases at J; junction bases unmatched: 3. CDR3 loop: CAWSTGTGGYEQYF. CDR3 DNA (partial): TGTGCCTGGAGTACCGGGACTGGGGGGTATGAACAGTAC.

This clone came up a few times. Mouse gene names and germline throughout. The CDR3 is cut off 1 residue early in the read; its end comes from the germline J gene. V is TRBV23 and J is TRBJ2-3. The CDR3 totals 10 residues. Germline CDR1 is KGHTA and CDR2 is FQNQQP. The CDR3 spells CSSGAETLYF. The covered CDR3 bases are TGCTCCAGCGGTGCAGAAACGCTGTAT.

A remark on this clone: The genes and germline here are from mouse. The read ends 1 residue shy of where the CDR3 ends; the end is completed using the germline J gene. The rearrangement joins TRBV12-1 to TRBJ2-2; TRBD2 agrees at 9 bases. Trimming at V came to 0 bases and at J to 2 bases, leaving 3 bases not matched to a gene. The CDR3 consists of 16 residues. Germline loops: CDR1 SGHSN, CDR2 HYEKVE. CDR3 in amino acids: CASSLDDWGNTGQLYF. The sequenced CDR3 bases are TGTGCCAGCTCTCTCGATGACTGGGGGAACACCGGGCAGCTCTAC.

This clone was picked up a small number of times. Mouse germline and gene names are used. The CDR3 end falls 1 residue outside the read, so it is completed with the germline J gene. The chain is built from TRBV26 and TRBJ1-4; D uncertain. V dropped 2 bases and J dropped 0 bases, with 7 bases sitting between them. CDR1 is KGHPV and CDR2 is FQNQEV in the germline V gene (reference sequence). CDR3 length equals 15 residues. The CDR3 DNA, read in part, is TGTGCCAGCAGTCTGGAACAGATTTCCAACGAAAGATTATTT. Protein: CASSLEQISNERLF. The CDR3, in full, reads CASSLEQISNERLFF.

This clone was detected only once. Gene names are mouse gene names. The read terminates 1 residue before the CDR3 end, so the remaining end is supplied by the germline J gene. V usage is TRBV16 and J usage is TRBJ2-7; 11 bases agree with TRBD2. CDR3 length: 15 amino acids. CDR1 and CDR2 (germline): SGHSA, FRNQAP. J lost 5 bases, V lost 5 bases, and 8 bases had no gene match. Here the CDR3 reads CASSRLGGGVNEQYF. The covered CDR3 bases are TGTGCAAGCAGCCGACTGGGGGGGGGGGTCAATGAACAGTAC.

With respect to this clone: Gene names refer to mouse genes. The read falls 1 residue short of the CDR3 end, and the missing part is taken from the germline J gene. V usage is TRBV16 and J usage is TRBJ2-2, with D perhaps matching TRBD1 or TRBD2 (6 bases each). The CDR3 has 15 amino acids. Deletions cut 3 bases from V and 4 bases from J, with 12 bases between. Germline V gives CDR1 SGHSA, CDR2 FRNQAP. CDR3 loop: CASSFRGEGTGQLYF. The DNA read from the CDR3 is TGTGCAAGCAGCTTTAGGGGGGAGGGCACCGGGCAGCTCTAC.

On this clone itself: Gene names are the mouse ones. Here the CDR3 reads CTCSADGTGSYEQYF. The covered CDR3 bases are TGCACCTGCAGTGCAGATGGGACAGGGAGCTATGAACAGTAC. The V gene is TRBV1, the J gene TRBJ2-7, with 9 bases fitting TRBD1. The read ends 1 residue early relative to the CDR3; the germline J gene fills the gap. The junction had 3 bases not matched to a gene; V was cut back by 0 bases and J by 3 bases. Germline V CDR1 and CDR2: NSQYPW, LRSPGD (reference sequence). The CDR3 has 15 residues.

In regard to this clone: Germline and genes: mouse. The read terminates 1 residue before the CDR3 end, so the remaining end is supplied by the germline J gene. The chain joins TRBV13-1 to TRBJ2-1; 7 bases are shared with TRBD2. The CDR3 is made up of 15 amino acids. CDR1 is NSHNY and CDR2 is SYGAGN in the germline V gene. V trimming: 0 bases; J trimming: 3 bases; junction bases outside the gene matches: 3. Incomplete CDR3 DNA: TGTGCCAGCAGTGATGCTGCTGGGGGCTATGCTGAGCAGTTC. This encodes CASSDAAGGYAEQF. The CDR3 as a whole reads CASSDAAGGYAEQFF.